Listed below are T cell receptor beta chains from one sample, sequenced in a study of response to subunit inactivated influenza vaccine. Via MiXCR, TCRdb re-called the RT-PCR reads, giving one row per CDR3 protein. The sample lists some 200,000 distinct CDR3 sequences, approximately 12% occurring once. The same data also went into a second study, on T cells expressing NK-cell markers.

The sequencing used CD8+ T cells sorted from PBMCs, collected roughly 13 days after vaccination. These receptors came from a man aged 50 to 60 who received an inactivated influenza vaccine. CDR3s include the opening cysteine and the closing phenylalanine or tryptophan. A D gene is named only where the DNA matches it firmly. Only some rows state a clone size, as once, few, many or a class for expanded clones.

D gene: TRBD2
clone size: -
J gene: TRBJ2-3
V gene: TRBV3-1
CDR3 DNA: TGTGCCAGCAGCCAAGGACTAGCGGGAGTGGTAGATACGCAGTATTTT
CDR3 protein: CASSQGLAGVVDTQYF

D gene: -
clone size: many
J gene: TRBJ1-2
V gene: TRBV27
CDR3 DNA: TGCGCCAGCAGTCTTGGTCGTAACTATGGCTACACCTTC
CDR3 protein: CASSLGRNYGYTF

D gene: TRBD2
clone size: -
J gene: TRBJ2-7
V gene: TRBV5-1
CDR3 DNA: TGCGCCAGCAGCCTATGGACTAGCGGCGAGCAGTACTTC
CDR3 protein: CASSLWTSGEQYF

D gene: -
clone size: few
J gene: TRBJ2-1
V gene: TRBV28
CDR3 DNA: TGTGCCAGCAGTCAGGGTGAGGACAATGAGCAGTTCTTC
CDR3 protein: CASSQGEDNEQFF

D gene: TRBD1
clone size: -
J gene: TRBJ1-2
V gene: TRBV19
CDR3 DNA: TGTGCCAGTAGTATGAACAGGGGGATGGGGTATGGCTACACCTTC
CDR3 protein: CASSMNRGMGYGYTF

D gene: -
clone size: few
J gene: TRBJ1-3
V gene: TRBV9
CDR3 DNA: TGTGCCAGCAGCCTAGATCGGGACCACGTCGAGTATTTT
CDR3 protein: CASSLDRDHVEYF

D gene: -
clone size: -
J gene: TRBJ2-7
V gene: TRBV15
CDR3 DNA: TGTGCCACCAGCAGCGGGGCAAACGCCTACGAGCAGTACTTC
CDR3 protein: CATSSGANAYEQYF

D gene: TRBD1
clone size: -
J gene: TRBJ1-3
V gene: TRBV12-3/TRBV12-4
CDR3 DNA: TGTGCCAGCAGTGGGGGAGGGGGCCTGAGCTCTGGAAACACCATATATTTT
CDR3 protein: CASSGGGGLSSGNTIYF

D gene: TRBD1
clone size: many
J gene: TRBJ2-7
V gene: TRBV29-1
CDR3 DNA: TGCAGCGTTAGGGTGGGACAGGGGCCCTACGAGCAGTACTTC
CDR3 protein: CSVRVGQGPYEQYF

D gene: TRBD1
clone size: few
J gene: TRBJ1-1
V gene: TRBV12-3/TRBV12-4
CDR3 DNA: TGTGCCAGCAGAAAGACAGGGAGCACTGAAGCTTTCTTT
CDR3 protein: CASRKTGSTEAFF

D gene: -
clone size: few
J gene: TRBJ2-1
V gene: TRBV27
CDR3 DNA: TGTGCCAGCAGTCCACGTGAGGATGAGCAGTTCTTC
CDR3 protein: CASSPREDEQFF

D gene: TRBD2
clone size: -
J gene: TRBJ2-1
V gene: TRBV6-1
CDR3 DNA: TGTGCCAGCAGCCCAACTAGCGTCGCCTACAATGAGCAGTTCTTC
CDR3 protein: CASSPTSVAYNEQFF

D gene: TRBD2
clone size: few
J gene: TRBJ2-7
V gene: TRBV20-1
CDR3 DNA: TGCAGTGCTGCACCGGGACTAGCGGGGTCTCCCTACGAGCAGTACTTC
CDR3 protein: CSAAPGLAGSPYEQYF

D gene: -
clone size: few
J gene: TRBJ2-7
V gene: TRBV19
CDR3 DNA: TGTGCCAGTAGTACGGGGCCGCGCGCCTACGAGCAGTACTTC
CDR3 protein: CASSTGPRAYEQYF

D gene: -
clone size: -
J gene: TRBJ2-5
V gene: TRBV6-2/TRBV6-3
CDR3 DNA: TGTGCCGGCAGTTTTGTCTACGGAGAAGAGACCCAGTACTTC
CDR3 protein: CAGSFVYGEETQYF